This record concerns one T cell receptor beta chain sequence. This sample stems from a study of shared clonotypes between healthy human individuals. CD45RO negativity and positive selection for CCR7 defined naive CD8 cells, a population that excluded terminally differentiated effector memory CD45RA+ cells. The CDR3 extends over 15 amino acids. V lost 5 bases and J 8 bases, leaving 18 bases between the germline ends. CDR1 is SNHLY, CDR2 FYNNEI, per germline. TCRdb's copy holds only in-frame clones and misses some; the assay was immunoSEQ multiplex PCR. The table lists about 680,000 clones, roughly nine tenths of them singletons.

This chain uses TRBV2 with TRBJ1-4; D perhaps matches TRBD1 (6 bases). This TCR came from a man aged 25-45 years in good health. The source material was naive CD8+ T cells sorted from blood. CDR3 protein: CASSQRSGALEKLFF. As DNA, the CDR3 is TGTGCCAGCAGTCAAAGATCAGGGGCGTTGGAAAAACTGTTTTTT.